This T cell receptor beta chain was observed in a study of T cell changes during pregnancy in multiple sclerosis. The repertoire was sequenced with immunoSEQ multiplex PCR; TCRdb's copy has only in-frame clones and lacks some. The data show tens of thousands of clones, over 75% seen once. The clonotype comes from a female donor with multiple sclerosis, enrolled in a pregnancy study. The specimen comprised CD8+ T cells from peripheral blood mononuclear cells, sampled in the first trimester of pregnancy.

The CDR3 sequence is CASSYSNQGAQYEQYF. CDR3 DNA: TGTGCCAGCAGTTACTCAAATCAGGGGGCTCAATACGAGCAGTACTTC. This chain links TRBV6-5 with TRBJ2-7, with TRBD1 matching over 8 bases. This CDR3 region has 16 residues. V was clipped by 0 bases and J by 4 bases; unmatched bases: 8. The germline CDR1 and CDR2 sequences are MNHEY and SVGAGI.